The 20 T cell receptor beta chains reported below all come from one sample, sequenced in a study of vaccination and CD4 T cells after COVID-19. Cultured CD4+ T cells had their DNA profiled by the Oncomine TCR Beta short-read assay. TCRdb used MiXCR to reprocess the PCR reads, holding one entry per CDR3 protein. The data contain 15,000 or so distinct CDR3 sequences, around 50% of them singletons. Their antigens remain unidentified. As to treatment: roughly 10-day PBMC culture with coronavirus spike peptide pools or control peptides (ViraFEST assay). Sequences were derived from cultured CD4+ T cells from blood, sampled after SARS-CoV-2 vaccination. These receptors were obtained from a human donor with COVID-19.

V gene TRBV5-6 combines with J gene TRBJ1-5; 9 nucleotides agree with TRBD1. CDR1 is SGHDT and CDR2 is YYEEEE in the germline V gene. V trimming: 0 bases; J trimming: 5 bases; junction bases outside the gene matches: 12. The length of the CDR3 is 18 residues. The CDR3 DNA reads TGTGCCAGCAGCTTGGGGACAGGGGCCCCATTACATGATCAGCCCCAGCATTTT. Protein sequence: CASSLGTGAPLHDQPQHF.

The CDR3 region is CASSLEGHNYGYTF. Here the CDR3 DNA reads TGCGCCAGCAGCTTGGAAGGACACAACTATGGCTACACCTTC. V is TRBV5-1 and J is TRBJ1-2, with a possible D match to TRBD1 (5 bases). The CDR3 is 14 amino acids. The V and J ends lost 0 bases and 2 bases respectively, with 8 bases between them. Germline CDR1 and CDR2: SGHRS and YFSETQ.

Only a few counts were recorded for this clonotype. The chain recombines TRBV20-1 with TRBJ2-5; no reliable D call. CDR3 length equals 11 residues. V was shortened by 1 base and J by 7 bases, with 7 bases between the two germline ends. Germline CDR1 and CDR2: DFQATT and SNEGSKA (reference sequence). DNA for the CDR3: TGCAGTGCTAGAGTTGTGGGGACCCAGTACTTC. Encoded protein: CSARVVGTQYF.

This clonotype occurred a few times. The chain links TRBV24-1 to TRBJ1-2; 7 positions match TRBD1. V trimming: 4 bases; J trimming: 7 bases; junction bases outside the gene matches: 5. Looked up from germline, CDR1 is KGHDR and CDR2 is SFDVKD. The CDR3 is 13 residues long. The CDR3 bases are TGTGCCACCAGTGACCGACAGGGTCGTGGCTACACCTTC. Protein: CATSDRQGRGYTF.

In DNA, the CDR3 is TGTGCCAGCAGGGCCGGGCCCCGGTCTGTAGGCTACACCTTC. It encodes CASRAGPRSVGYTF. The gene calls are TRBV2 and TRBJ1-2; no reliable D call. From germline, CDR1 is SNHLY and CDR2 FYNNEI. This CDR3 contains 14 residues. V was clipped by 6 bases and J by 8 bases, with 19 bases between them.

The chain employs TRBV11-1 and TRBJ1-1; D unclear. Germline CDR1 and CDR2: SGHAT and FQDESV (reference sequence). The V end lost 0 bases, the J end lost 2 bases, and 10 bases lay between the germline ends. The CDR3 spans 15 residues. The CDR3 loop reads CASSLAALGNTEAFF. The CDR3 nucleotides are TGTGCCAGCAGCTTAGCGGCCTTGGGAAACACTGAAGCTTTCTTT. Full variable domain (outside the CDR3, taken from reference TRBV11-1 and TRBJ1-1): EAEVAQSPRYKITEKSQAVAFWCDPISGHATLYWYRQILGQGPELLVQFQDESVVDDSQLPKDRFSAERLKGVDSTLKIQPAELGDSAMYLCASSLAALGNTEAFFGQGTRLTVV.

The rearrangement links TRBV12-3 or TRBV12-4 to TRBJ1-5; D is undetermined. V was clipped by 4 bases and J by 9 bases, with 13 bases between them. The length of the CDR3 is 13 residues. In nucleotides, the CDR3 is TGTGCCAGCAGTTCACCCGGCGCAGGGCCCCAGCATTTT. Translating it yields CASSSPGAGPQHF.

The chain uses TRBV28 and TRBJ2-7, with TRBD1 as a possible D gene (5 bases). CDR1 is MDHEN, CDR2 SYDVKM, per germline. Between the trimmed V and J ends, which lost 5 bases and 0 bases, there was a span of 14 bases. The CDR3 length is 15 residues. CDR3: CASSLTDHSSYEQYF. In DNA form, the CDR3 reads TGTGCCAGCAGTCTGACAGATCATTCCTCCTACGAGCAGTACTTC.

CDR3 loop: CASSSGTGRGLNTIYF. Here the CDR3 DNA reads TGTGCCAGCAGCTCGGGGACAGGGCGAGGCCTAAACACCATATATTTT. The rearrangement links TRBV7-6 to TRBJ1-3; 9 bases line up with TRBD1. Germline trimming cut 4 bases from V and 6 bases from J; bases unmatched to any gene: 10. This CDR3 comprises 16 residues. The V gene's germline CDR1 is SGHVS and CDR2 FNYEAQ.

This clonotype has only a few counts. J is TRBJ2-1 and V is TRBV2; 7 bases map to TRBD2. The CDR3 extends over 14 amino acids. Trimming removed 6 bases from V and 0 bases from J; junction bases left unmatched: 2. Germline V gene data show CDR1 as SNHLY and CDR2 as FYNNEI. The CDR3: CASSGGSSYNEQFF. The CDR3 nucleotides are TGTGCCAGCAGCGGGGGGAGCTCCTACAATGAGCAGTTCTTC.

The chain carries TRBV12-3 or TRBV12-4 and TRBJ1-1, with D perhaps matching TRBD1 (5 bases). This CDR3 contains 12 residues. The V and J ends lost 2 bases and 6 bases respectively, with 7 bases between them. Here the CDR3 reads CASSLWGSEAFF. The DNA for the CDR3 is TGTGCCAGCAGTTTATGGGGGTCTGAAGCTTTCTTT.

V gene TRBV7-9 combines with J gene TRBJ2-5; D is ambiguous. The CDR3 covers 11 residues. Trimming shortened V by 4 bases and J by 5 bases, and 5 bases separated the two germline ends. Germline assignment: CDR1 SEHNR and CDR2 FQNEAQ (reference sequence). CDR3: CASSWQETQYF. CDR3 DNA sequence: TGTGCCAGCAGCTGGCAGGAGACCCAGTACTTC.

This rearrangement joins TRBV7-2 to TRBJ2-2; 7 nucleotides align to TRBD2. The germline gives CDR1 SGHTA, CDR2 FQGNSA. The CDR3 sequence is 16 residues long. V shed 1 base and J 4 bases; nucleotides not matched to a gene: 6. The CDR3 reads CASSLDPAGPTGELFF. CDR3 nucleotide sequence: TGTGCCAGCAGCTTAGATCCAGCGGGGCCCACCGGGGAGCTGTTTTTT.

This clonotype was seen more than once but under ten times. This rearrangement joins TRBV12-3 or TRBV12-4 to TRBJ1-5, with D perhaps TRBD1 (5 bases). CDR3 size: 16 residues. V was cut by 0 bases and J by 2 bases, with 11 bases left in between. The CDR3 DNA reads as TGTGCCAGCAGTTTAGCACCAGGGTCGGGCAATCAGCCCCAGCATTTT. Its protein is CASSLAPGSGNQPQHF.

The chain combines TRBV28 with TRBJ1-5; D may be TRBD1 (5 bases). Germline-derived CDR1 and CDR2 are MDHEN and SYDVKM. Trimming pared 1 base from V and 4 bases from J, leaving 11 bases between. CDR3 size: 15 residues. The CDR3 bases are TGTGCCAGCAGTTTATCAGGGTTTGGGAATCAGCCCCAGCATTTT. Its protein is CASSLSGFGNQPQHF.

The chain recombines TRBV5-4 with TRBJ1-2; 8 nucleotides agree with TRBD1. This CDR3 has 13 amino acids. The V and J ends lost 2 bases and 4 bases, in that order; junction bases with no gene match: 1. The germline gives CDR1 SGHNT, CDR2 YYREEE (reference sequence). The CDR3 loop reads CASSFTGGYGYTF. The CDR3 region has the DNA TGTGCCAGCAGCTTTACAGGGGGCTATGGCTACACCTTC.

V is TRBV15 and J is TRBJ1-2; D is undetermined. Deletions cut 4 bases from V and 8 bases from J, with 17 bases between. Germline CDR1 is LNHNV and CDR2 is YYDKDF (reference sequence). The CDR3 is 14 residues long. CDR3: CATSNQPNPQGYTF. CDR3 DNA sequence: TGTGCCACCAGCAACCAGCCCAACCCTCAAGGCTACACCTTC.

This clonotype was observed a few times. The chain uses TRBV7-2 and TRBJ1-2; 7 bases align to TRBD1. V lost 5 bases, J lost 3 bases, and 3 bases stayed unmatched. CDR1 and CDR2 (germline): SGHTA, FQGNSA. The CDR3 contains 13 residues. CDR3 protein: CASSEGQYYGYTF. CDR3 coding DNA: TGTGCCAGCAGCGAGGGACAGTACTATGGCTACACCTTC.

Relative to its sample, this clonotype is hyperexpanded (1% or more). The rearrangement links TRBV6-5 to TRBJ2-3; D tentatively fits TRBD1 or TRBD2 (5 bases each). From germline, CDR1 is MNHEY and CDR2 SVGAGI. V lost 0 bases to trimming and J lost 9 bases, with 16 bases between them. The CDR3 totals 15 residues. The CDR3 is CASSYSTAWWGTQYF. The CDR3 DNA sequence: TGTGCCAGCAGTTACTCAACCGCTTGGTGGGGGACGCAGTATTTT.

This clonotype has just a few counts. This rearrangement joins TRBV18 to TRBJ2-7; the match to TRBD1 covers 10 bases. This CDR3 has 13 residues. V trimming: 3 bases; J trimming: 7 bases; junction bases outside the gene matches: 3. CDR1 and CDR2 from the germline V gene are KGHSH and LQKENI. The DNA for the CDR3 is TGTGCCAGCTCACCGACAGGGGGCAGGGAGCAGTACTTC. It yields the protein CASSPTGGREQYF.